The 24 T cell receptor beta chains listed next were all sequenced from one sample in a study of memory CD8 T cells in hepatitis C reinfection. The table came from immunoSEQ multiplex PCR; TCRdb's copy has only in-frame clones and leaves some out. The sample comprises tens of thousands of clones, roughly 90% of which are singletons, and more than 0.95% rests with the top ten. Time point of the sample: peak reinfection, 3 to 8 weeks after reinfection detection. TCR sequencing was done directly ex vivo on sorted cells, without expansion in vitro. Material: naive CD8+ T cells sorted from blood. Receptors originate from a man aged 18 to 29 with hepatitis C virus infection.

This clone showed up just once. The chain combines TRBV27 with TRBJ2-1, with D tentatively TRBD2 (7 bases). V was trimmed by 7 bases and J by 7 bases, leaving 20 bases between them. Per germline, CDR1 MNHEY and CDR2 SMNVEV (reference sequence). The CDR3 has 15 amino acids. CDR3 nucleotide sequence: TGTGCCAGCATGGGGGGGGGCCCCCCCAGGAATGAGCAGTTCTTC. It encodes CASMGGGPPRNEQFF.

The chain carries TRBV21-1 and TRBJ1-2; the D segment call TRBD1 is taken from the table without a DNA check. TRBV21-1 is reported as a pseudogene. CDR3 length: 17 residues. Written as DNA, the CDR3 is TGTGCCAGCAGCTTCAAACAGGGGCGATTGGCTAACTATGGCTACACCTTC. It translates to CASSFKQGRLANYGYTF.

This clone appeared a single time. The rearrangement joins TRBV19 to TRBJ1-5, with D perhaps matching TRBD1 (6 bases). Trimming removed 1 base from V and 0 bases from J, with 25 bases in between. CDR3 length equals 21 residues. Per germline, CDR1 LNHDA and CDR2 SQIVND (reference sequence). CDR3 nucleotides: TGTGCCAGTAGTATAGGAGAAAGGGACAACCCGAAGTCCAATAGCAATCAGCCCCAGCATTTT. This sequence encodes CASSIGERDNPKSNSNQPQHF. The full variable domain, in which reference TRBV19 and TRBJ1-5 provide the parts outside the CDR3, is DGGITQSPKYLFRKEGQNVTLSCEQNLNHDAMYWYRQDPGQGLRLIYYSQIVNDFQKGDIAEGYSVSREKKESFPLTVTSAQKNPTAFYLCASSIGERDNPKSNSNQPQHFGDGTRLSIL.

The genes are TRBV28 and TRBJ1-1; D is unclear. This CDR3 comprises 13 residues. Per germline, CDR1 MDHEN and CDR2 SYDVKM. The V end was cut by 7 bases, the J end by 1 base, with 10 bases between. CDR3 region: CASKQIGNTEAFF. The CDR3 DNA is TGTGCCAGCAAACAGATCGGGAACACTGAAGCTTTCTTT.

CDR3 amino acids: CASSYEGLEPDTQYF. Written as DNA, the CDR3 is TGTGCCAGCAGTTACGAGGGACTAGAGCCAGATACGCAGTATTTT. The V call is TRBV6-5, the J call TRBJ2-3, with 8 bases that match TRBD2. This CDR3 has 15 residues. V lost 2 bases, J lost 4 bases, and 5 bases stayed unmatched. CDR1 MNHEY and CDR2 SVGAGI come from the germline V gene.

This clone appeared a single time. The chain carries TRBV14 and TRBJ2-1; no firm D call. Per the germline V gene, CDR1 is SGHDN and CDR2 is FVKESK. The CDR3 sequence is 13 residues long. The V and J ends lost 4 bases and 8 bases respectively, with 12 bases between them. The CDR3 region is CASSPYYRYEQFF. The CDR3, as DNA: TGTGCCAGCAGCCCCTATTATCGCTATGAGCAGTTCTTC. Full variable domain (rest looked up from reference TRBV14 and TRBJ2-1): EAGVTQFPSHSVIEKGQTVTLRCDPISGHDNLYWYRRVMGKEIKFLLHFVKESKQDESGMPNNRFLAERTGGTYSTLKVQPAELEDSGVYFCASSPYYRYEQFFGPGTRLTVL.

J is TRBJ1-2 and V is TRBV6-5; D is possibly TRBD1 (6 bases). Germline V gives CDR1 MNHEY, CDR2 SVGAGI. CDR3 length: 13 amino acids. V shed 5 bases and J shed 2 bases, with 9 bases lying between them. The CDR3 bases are TGTGCCAGCAGTAGGACAGCCAACTATGGCTACACCTTC. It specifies CASSRTANYGYTF.

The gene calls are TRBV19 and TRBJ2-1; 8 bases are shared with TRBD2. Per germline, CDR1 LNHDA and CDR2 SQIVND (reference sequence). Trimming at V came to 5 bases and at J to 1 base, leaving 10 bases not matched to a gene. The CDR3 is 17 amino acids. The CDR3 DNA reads TGTGCCAGTAGTCTCGGGACTAGTCCCAGTTCCTACAATGAGCAGTTCTTC. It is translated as CASSLGTSPSSYNEQFF.

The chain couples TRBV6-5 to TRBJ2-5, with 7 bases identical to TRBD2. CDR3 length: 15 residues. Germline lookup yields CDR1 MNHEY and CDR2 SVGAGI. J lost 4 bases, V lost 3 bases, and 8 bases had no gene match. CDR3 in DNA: TGTGCCAGCAGTTATGATGGGCCGGGGGGAGAGACCCAGTACTTC. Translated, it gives CASSYDGPGGETQYF.

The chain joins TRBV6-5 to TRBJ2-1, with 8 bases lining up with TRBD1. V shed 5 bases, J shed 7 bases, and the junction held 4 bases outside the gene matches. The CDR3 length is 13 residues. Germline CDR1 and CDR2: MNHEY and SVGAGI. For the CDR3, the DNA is TGTGCCAGCAGTCCGACAGGGGATAATGAGCAGTTCTTC. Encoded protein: CASSPTGDNEQFF.

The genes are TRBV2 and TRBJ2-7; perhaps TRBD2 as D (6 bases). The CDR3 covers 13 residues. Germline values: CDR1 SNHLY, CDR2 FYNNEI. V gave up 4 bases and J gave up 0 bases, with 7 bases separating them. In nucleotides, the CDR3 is TGTGCCAGCAGTGGGGACTTCTCCTACGAGCAGTACTTC. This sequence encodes CASSGDFSYEQYF.

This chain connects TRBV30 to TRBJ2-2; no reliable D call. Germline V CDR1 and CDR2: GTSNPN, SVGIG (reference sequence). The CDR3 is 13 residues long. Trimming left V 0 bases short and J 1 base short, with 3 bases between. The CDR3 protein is CAWSVQNTGELFF. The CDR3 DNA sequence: TGTGCCTGGAGTGTACAGAACACCGGGGAGCTGTTTTTT.

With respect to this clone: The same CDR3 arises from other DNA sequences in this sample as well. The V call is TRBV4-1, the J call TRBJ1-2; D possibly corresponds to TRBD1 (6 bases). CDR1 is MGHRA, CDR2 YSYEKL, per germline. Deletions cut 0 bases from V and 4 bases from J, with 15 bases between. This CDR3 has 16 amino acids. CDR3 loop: CASSQDQRGASYGYTF. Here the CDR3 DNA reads TGCGCCAGCAGCCAAGATCAGCGGGGGGCGAGCTATGGCTACACCTTC.

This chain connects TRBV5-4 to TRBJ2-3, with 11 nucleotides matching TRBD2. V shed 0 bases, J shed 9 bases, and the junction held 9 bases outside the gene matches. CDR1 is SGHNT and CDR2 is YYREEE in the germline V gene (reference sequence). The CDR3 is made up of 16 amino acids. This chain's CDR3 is CASSLGPGTSGGTQYF. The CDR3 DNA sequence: TGTGCCAGCAGCTTGGGCCCTGGGACTAGCGGAGGCACGCAGTATTTT.

CDR3 DNA sequence: TGTGCCAGCAGTACCGACAGTATACAAGAGACCCAGTACTTC. It codes for CASSTDSIQETQYF. V is TRBV28 and J is TRBJ2-5; TRBD1 might be the D (5 bases). V lost 5 bases and J lost 2, with 12 bases in between. The CDR3 has 14 residues. CDR1 MDHEN and CDR2 SYDVKM come from the germline V gene.

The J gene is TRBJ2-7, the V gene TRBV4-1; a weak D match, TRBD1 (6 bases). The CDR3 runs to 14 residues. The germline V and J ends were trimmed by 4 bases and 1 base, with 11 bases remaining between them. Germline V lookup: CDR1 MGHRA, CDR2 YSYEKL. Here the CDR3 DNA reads TGCGCCAGCAGCCGGTGGGACAATTCCTACGAGCAGTACGTC. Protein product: CASSRWDNSYEQYV.

This CDR3 is CASSPRDRGGWTEAFF. The DNA for the CDR3 is TGTGCCAGCAGCCCCCGGGACAGGGGGGGTTGGACTGAAGCTTTCTTT. The chain recombines TRBV13 with TRBJ1-1; 11 nucleotides match TRBD1. The junction had 10 bases not matched to a gene; V was cut back by 5 bases and J by 5 bases. Germline lookup yields CDR1 PRHDT and CDR2 FYEKMQ (reference sequence). The CDR3 length is 16 residues.

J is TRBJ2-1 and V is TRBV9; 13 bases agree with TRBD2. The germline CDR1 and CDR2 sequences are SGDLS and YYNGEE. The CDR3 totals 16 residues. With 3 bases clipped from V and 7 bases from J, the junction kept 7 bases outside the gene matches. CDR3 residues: CASSATSGGAQNEQFF. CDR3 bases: TGTGCCAGCAGCGCAACTAGCGGGGGGGCCCAGAATGAGCAGTTCTTC.

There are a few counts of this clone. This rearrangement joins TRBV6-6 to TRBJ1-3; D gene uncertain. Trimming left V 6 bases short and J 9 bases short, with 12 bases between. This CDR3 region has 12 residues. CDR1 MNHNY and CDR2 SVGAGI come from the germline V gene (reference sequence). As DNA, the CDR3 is TGTGCCAGCAGCTCGACCGGGAGCACCATATATTTT. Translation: CASSSTGSTIYF.

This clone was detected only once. CDR3 sequence reads: CASSLDGASTDTQYF. The CDR3 bases are TGCGCCAGCAGCCTAGACGGTGCTAGCACAGATACGCAGTATTTT. The chain links TRBV5-1 to TRBJ2-3; D unclear. Germline V gene data show CDR1 as SGHRS and CDR2 as YFSETQ. The CDR3 is 15 residues long. V was trimmed by 4 bases and J by 0 bases, leaving 12 bases between them.

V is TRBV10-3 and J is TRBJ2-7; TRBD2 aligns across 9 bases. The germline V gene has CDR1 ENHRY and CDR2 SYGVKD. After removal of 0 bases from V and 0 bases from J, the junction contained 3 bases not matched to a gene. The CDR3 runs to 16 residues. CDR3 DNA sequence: TGTGCCATCAGTGAGTCCGAGACTAGCGGCTCCTACGAGCAGTACTTC. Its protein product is CAISESETSGSYEQYF.

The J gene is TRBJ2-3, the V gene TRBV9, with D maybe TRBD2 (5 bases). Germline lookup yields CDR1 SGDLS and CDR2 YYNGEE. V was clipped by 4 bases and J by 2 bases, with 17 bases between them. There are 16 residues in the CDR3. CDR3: CASSTPESDYTDTQYF. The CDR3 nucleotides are TGTGCCAGCAGCACCCCCGAGAGCGACTACACAGATACGCAGTATTTT.

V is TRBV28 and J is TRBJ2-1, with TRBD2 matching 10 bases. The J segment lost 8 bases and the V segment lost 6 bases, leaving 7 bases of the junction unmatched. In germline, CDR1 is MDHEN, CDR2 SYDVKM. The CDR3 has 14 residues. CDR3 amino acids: CASRPSGSYDEQFF. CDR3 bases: TGTGCCAGCAGGCCTAGCGGGAGTTACGATGAGCAGTTCTTC. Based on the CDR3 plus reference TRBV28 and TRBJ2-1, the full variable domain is DVKVTQSSRYLVKRTGEKVFLECVQDMDHENMFWYRQDPGLGLRLIYFSYDVKMKEKGDIPEGYSVSREKKERFSLILESASTNQTSMYLCASRPSGSYDEQFFGPGTRLTVL.

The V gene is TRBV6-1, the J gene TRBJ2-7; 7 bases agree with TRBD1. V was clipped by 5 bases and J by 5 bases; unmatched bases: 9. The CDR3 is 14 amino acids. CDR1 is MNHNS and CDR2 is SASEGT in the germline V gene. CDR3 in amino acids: CASSSDREGHEQYF. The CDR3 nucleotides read TGTGCCAGCAGTTCTGACAGGGAAGGACACGAGCAGTACTTC.